The rows below give T cell receptor beta chains drawn from one sample of a study of blood T cell repertoires in COVID-19. Sequenced by immunoSEQ multiplex PCR; TCRdb stores in-frame clones only, minus some. The data show 80,000 to 100,000 clones, 75% to 90% seen once. Sequenced input: peripheral blood. The receptors here all came from a woman in her seventies with acute or convalescent COVID-19. Both conserved end residues are part of each CDR3. The D gene is left open where the match is weak. Only some rows state a clone size, as once, few, many or a class for expanded clones.

d_call	cdr3_length	j_call	v_call	clone_size	cdr3_nt	cdr3_aa
TRBD1	14	TRBJ1-6	TRBV27	once	TGTGCCAGCAGTTTAACAGGGGATAATTCACCCCTCCACTTT	CASSLTGDNSPLHF
-	11	TRBJ2-7	TRBV20-1	-	TGCAGTGGCAGCGGATCCTACGAGCAGTACTTC	CSGSGSYEQYF
-	14	TRBJ1-2	TRBV11-2	-	TGTGCCAGCAGCCCCACTCGGACTCGCAGCGGCTACACCTTC	CASSPTRTRSGYTF
-	12	TRBJ2-7	TRBV3-1/TRBV3-2	few	TGTGCCAGCAGCCCCGGCTCCTACGAGCAGTACTTC	CASSPGSYEQYF
-	12	TRBJ1-4	TRBV28	-	TGTGCCAGTGGACTAGAGGATGAAAAACTGTTTTTT	CASGLEDEKLFF
TRBD2	15	TRBJ2-7	TRBV19	-	TGTGCCAGTAGTAGCACGGGAGGGCCTGTAAACGAGCAGTACTTC	CASSSTGGPVNEQYF
-	13	TRBJ1-1	TRBV19	-	TGTGCCAGTAGGTTACAGGGCGGCACTGAAGCTTTCTTT	CASRLQGGTEAFF
-	15	TRBJ2-1	TRBV25-1	-	TGTGCCAGCAGTAAGAGGGGGATAGCGACAGGAGAGCAGTTCTTC	CASSKRGIATGEQFF
TRBD1	15	TRBJ1-5	TRBV2	-	TGTGCCAGCAGTTCTTTCACAGGGGCAAATCAGCCCCAGCATTTT	CASSSFTGANQPQHF
-	16	TRBJ2-5	TRBV5-1	-	TGCGCCAGCAGCTTGGCCTTGGCAGGCGCCCAAGAGACCCAGTACTTC	CASSLALAGAQETQYF